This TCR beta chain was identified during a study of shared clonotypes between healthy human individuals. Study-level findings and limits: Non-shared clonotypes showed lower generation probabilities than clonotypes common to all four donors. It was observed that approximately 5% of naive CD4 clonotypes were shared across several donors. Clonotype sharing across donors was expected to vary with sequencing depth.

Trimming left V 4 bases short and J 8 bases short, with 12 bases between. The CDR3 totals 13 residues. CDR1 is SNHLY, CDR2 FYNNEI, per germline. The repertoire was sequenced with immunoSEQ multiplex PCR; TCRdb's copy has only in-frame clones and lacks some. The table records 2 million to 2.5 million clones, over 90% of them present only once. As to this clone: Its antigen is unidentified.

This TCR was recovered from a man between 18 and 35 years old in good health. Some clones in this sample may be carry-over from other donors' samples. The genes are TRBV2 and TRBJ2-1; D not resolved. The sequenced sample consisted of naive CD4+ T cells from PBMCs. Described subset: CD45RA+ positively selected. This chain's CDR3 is CASSVGPVDEQFF. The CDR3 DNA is TGTGCCAGCAGTGTAGGCCCGGTGGATGAGCAGTTCTTC.